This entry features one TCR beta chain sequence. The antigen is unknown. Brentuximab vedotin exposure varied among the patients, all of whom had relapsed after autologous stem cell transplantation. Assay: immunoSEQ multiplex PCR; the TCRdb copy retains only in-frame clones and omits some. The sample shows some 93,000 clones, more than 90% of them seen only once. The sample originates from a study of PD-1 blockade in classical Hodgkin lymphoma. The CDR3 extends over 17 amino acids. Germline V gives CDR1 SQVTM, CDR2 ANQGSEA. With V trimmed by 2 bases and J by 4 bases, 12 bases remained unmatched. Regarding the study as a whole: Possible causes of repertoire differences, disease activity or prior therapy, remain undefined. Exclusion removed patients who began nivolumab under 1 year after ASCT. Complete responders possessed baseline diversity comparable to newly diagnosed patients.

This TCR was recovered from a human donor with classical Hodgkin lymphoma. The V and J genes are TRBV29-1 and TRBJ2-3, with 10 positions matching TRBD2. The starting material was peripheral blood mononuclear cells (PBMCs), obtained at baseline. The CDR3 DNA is TGCAGCGTTGAAAGTATGAGCGGGAGGGCGCAGGCAGATACGCAGTATTTT. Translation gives CSVESMSGRAQADTQYF.